A selection of T cell receptor beta chains follows, all from one sample in a study of neoadjuvant anti-PD-1 for oral cavity cancer. Using immunoSEQ multiplex PCR, the repertoire was profiled, and TCRdb retains in-frame clones only, with some absent. The data hold around 18,000 clones, with approximately 70% observed a single time. The sequences come from PBMCs, collected before nivolumab (anti-PD-1) treatment. All receptors come from a person aged 35-79 years with oral cavity squamous cell carcinoma. Both conserved end residues are part of each CDR3. The D gene is left open where the match is weak. Some rows have no size entry. The others give once, few or many, or a class for an expanded clone.

D gene: TRBD1; clone size: .; V gene: TRBV25-1; J gene: TRBJ2-7; CDR3 DNA: TGTGCCAGCAGTGGGGGGGACAGGACCTACGAGCAGTACTTC; CDR3 protein: CASSGGDRTYEQYF
D gene: TRBD2; clone size: .; V gene: TRBV15; J gene: TRBJ2-3; CDR3 DNA: TGTGCCACCAGCAGATTCGAACCGGGGGGTGCAGATACGCAGTATTTT; CDR3 protein: CATSRFEPGGADTQYF
D gene: .; clone size: .; V gene: TRBV14; J gene: TRBJ2-6; CDR3 DNA: TGTGCCAGCAGCCAACTCAACTCTGGGGCCAACGTCCTGACTTTC; CDR3 protein: CASSQLNSGANVLTF
D gene: TRBD2; clone size: few; V gene: TRBV11-2; J gene: TRBJ2-1; CDR3 DNA: TGTGCCAGCAGCTTGGGGCTAGCGGGTTTTAGCTCCTACAATGAGCAGTTCTTC; CDR3 protein: CASSLGLAGFSSYNEQFF
D gene: .; clone size: few; V gene: TRBV9; J gene: TRBJ1-1; CDR3 DNA: TGTGCCAGCAGCGTAGAGGCAGGGTCTGTGGGAATCGCTGAAGCTTTCTTT; CDR3 protein: CASSVEAGSVGIAEAFF
D gene: .; clone size: .; V gene: TRBV11-3; J gene: TRBJ2-1; CDR3 DNA: TGTGCCAGCAGCTTGGGGGACGCGGCCTCCTACAATGAGCAGTTCTTC; CDR3 protein: CASSLGDAASYNEQFF
D gene: .; clone size: .; V gene: TRBV7-9; J gene: TRBJ1-1; CDR3 DNA: TGTGCCAGCAGCTTCCTGAACACTGAAGCTTTCTTT; CDR3 protein: CASSFLNTEAFF
D gene: TRBD1; clone size: once; V gene: TRBV7-3; J gene: TRBJ2-2; CDR3 DNA: TGTGCCAGCAGCGTGACAGGGGCTGGCACCGGGGAGCTGTTTTTT; CDR3 protein: CASSVTGAGTGELFF
D gene: .; clone size: .; V gene: TRBV5-6; J gene: TRBJ1-2; CDR3 DNA: TGTGCCAGCAGCTCCGGACAAGGCCTTTTTAGCTACACCTTC; CDR3 protein: CASSSGQGLFSYTF
D gene: .; clone size: .; V gene: TRBV28; J gene: TRBJ1-2; CDR3 DNA: TGTGCCAGCAGTTTCCTTCGAGAAGCGTATGGCTACACCTTC; CDR3 protein: CASSFLREAYGYTF
D gene: .; clone size: .; V gene: TRBV5-6; J gene: TRBJ2-7; CDR3 DNA: TGTGCCAGCACCTTACGAGGACGGCTGATCTCCTACGAGCAGTACTTC; CDR3 protein: CASTLRGRLISYEQYF
D gene: TRBD2; clone size: .; V gene: TRBV12-5; J gene: TRBJ2-1; CDR3 DNA: TGTGCTAGTGGTTTCGGACTAGCGGCCTACAATGAGCAGTTCTTC; CDR3 protein: CASGFGLAAYNEQFF
D gene: TRBD1; clone size: .; V gene: TRBV6-5; J gene: TRBJ1-3; CDR3 DNA: TGTGCCAGCAGGGCGACAGGGAGTGGAAACACCATATATTTT; CDR3 protein: CASRATGSGNTIYF
D gene: TRBD1; clone size: .; V gene: TRBV5-5; J gene: TRBJ1-5; CDR3 DNA: TGTGCCAGCAGCTTGCAGACAGGGAAGAATCAGCCCCAGCATTTT; CDR3 protein: CASSLQTGKNQPQHF
D gene: TRBD1; clone size: .; V gene: TRBV5-5; J gene: TRBJ2-5; CDR3 DNA: TGTGCCAGCAGCCCTCGGACAGGGGGGGGAGAGACCCAGTACTTC; CDR3 protein: CASSPRTGGGETQYF
D gene: .; clone size: few; V gene: TRBV27; J gene: TRBJ2-1; CDR3 DNA: TGTGCCAGCGGGGGGACGCCGGACAATGAGCAGTTCTTC; CDR3 protein: CASGGTPDNEQFF
D gene: TRBD1; clone size: .; V gene: TRBV11-2; J gene: TRBJ1-4; CDR3 DNA: TGTGCCAGCAGCTCATCATCAGGGGGCGTTACTAATGAAAAACTGTTTTTT; CDR3 protein: CASSSSSGGVTNEKLFF
D gene: TRBD2; clone size: .; V gene: TRBV11-3; J gene: TRBJ2-5; CDR3 DNA: TGTGCCAGCAGCTTCGGTAGCGGGAGAGAGGAGACCCAGTACTTC; CDR3 protein: CASSFGSGREETQYF
D gene: .; clone size: .; V gene: TRBV5-1; J gene: TRBJ2-7; CDR3 DNA: TGCGCCAGCAGCTTGGGTACATCTAGGTCCTACGAGCAGTACTTC; CDR3 protein: CASSLGTSRSYEQYF
D gene: .; clone size: .; V gene: TRBV11-3; J gene: TRBJ2-1; CDR3 DNA: TGTGCCAGCAGCTTAGTGGAGGGTGAGCAGTTCTTC; CDR3 protein: CASSLVEGEQFF
D gene: TRBD2; clone size: .; V gene: TRBV2; J gene: TRBJ2-7; CDR3 DNA: TGTGCCAGCAGATCAGCGGGATTGGGCTACGAGCAGTACTTC; CDR3 protein: CASRSAGLGYEQYF
D gene: TRBD1; clone size: once; V gene: TRBV6-6; J gene: TRBJ2-6; CDR3 DNA: TGTGCCAGTGAACAGGGGACCAGCTCTGGGGCCAACGTCCTGACTTTC; CDR3 protein: CASEQGTSSGANVLTF
D gene: .; clone size: .; V gene: TRBV7-8; J gene: TRBJ1-1; CDR3 DNA: TGTGCCAGCAGCTTACCCCCGGGGGCAAATAGAGCTTTCTTT; CDR3 protein: CASSLPPGANRAFF
D gene: .; clone size: .; V gene: TRBV6-5; J gene: TRBJ2-1; CDR3 DNA: TGTGCCAGCAGTTACAGTAGGGCAGGGCCATACAATGAGCAGTTCTTC; CDR3 protein: CASSYSRAGPYNEQFF
D gene: TRBD1; clone size: .; V gene: TRBV6-6; J gene: TRBJ2-7; CDR3 DNA: TGTGCCAGCAGTGGCCGGGACAGAGGAACCTACGAGCAGTACTTC; CDR3 protein: CASSGRDRGTYEQYF
D gene: TRBD2; clone size: .; V gene: TRBV5-1; J gene: TRBJ2-4; CDR3 DNA: TGCGCCAGCAGCTTGGCGGGAGGATCGGACATTCAGTACTTC; CDR3 protein: CASSLAGGSDIQYF
D gene: TRBD1; clone size: .; V gene: TRBV10-3; J gene: TRBJ2-3; CDR3 DNA: TGTGCCATCAGTACGCCCAGGGGGACGACAGATACGCAGTATTTT; CDR3 protein: CAISTPRGTTDTQYF
D gene: TRBD2; clone size: once; V gene: TRBV11-2; J gene: TRBJ2-7; CDR3 DNA: TGTGCCAGCAGCCCGAGGACTAGCCAAATACCCTACGAGCAGTACTTC; CDR3 protein: CASSPRTSQIPYEQYF
D gene: TRBD1; clone size: .; V gene: TRBV5-6; J gene: TRBJ1-5; CDR3 DNA: TGTGCCAGCAGCCGCCGGGACAGGGTCTTCAATCAGCCCCAGCATTTT; CDR3 protein: CASSRRDRVFNQPQHF
D gene: TRBD1; clone size: .; V gene: TRBV25-1; J gene: TRBJ1-4; CDR3 DNA: TGTGCCAGCAGCCCGGAGGACAGGGTTGAAAAACTGTTTTTT; CDR3 protein: CASSPEDRVEKLFF
D gene: .; clone size: .; V gene: TRBV2; J gene: TRBJ2-5; CDR3 DNA: TGTGCCAGCAGTAAGGGACACGAGAGGGAGACCCAGTACTTC; CDR3 protein: CASSKGHERETQYF
D gene: .; clone size: few; V gene: TRBV9; J gene: TRBJ1-1; CDR3 DNA: TGTGCCAGCAGCGTAGGTGGAGGACGGGGTCACACTGAAGCTTTCTTT; CDR3 protein: CASSVGGGRGHTEAFF
D gene: TRBD1; clone size: once; V gene: TRBV30; J gene: TRBJ1-2; CDR3 DNA: TGTGCCTGGAGTGTACGGGACAGGGGCGGCTACACCTTC; CDR3 protein: CAWSVRDRGGYTF
D gene: .; clone size: .; V gene: TRBV9; J gene: TRBJ1-4; CDR3 DNA: TGTGCCAGCAGTGCTGAACCAACTAATGAAAAACTGTTTTTT; CDR3 protein: CASSAEPTNEKLFF
D gene: .; clone size: few; V gene: TRBV6-5; J gene: TRBJ2-7; CDR3 DNA: TGTGCCAGCAGTTACGAGGTCCGGGGCGAGCAGTACTTC; CDR3 protein: CASSYEVRGEQYF
D gene: TRBD2; clone size: once; V gene: TRBV30; J gene: TRBJ2-3; CDR3 DNA: TGTGCCTGGAGCTGGGGGGGGGCAGATACGCAGTATTTT; CDR3 protein: CAWSWGGADTQYF
D gene: .; clone size: .; V gene: TRBV6-1; J gene: TRBJ1-3; CDR3 DNA: TGTGCCAGCAGGGAACTCGGTCCCTGGCATTTT; CDR3 protein: CASRELGPWHF
D gene: TRBD1; clone size: .; V gene: TRBV7-2; J gene: TRBJ1-4; CDR3 DNA: TGTGCCAGCAGCTTAGGGGACAGGAATGAAAAACTGTTTTTT; CDR3 protein: CASSLGDRNEKLFF
D gene: TRBD2; clone size: .; V gene: TRBV2; J gene: TRBJ2-7; CDR3 DNA: TGTGCCAGCAGTGAAGGAGCGGGAGGTCTTCAGTGGGCCTACGAGCAGTACTTC; CDR3 protein: CASSEGAGGLQWAYEQYF
D gene: TRBD1; clone size: few; V gene: TRBV11-2; J gene: TRBJ2-7; CDR3 DNA: TGTGCCAGCAGCTTAAATCCAGGGGGCGGCGAGCAGTACTTC; CDR3 protein: CASSLNPGGGEQYF
D gene: .; clone size: .; V gene: TRBV20-1; J gene: TRBJ2-1; CDR3 DNA: TGCAGTGCTAGTCGAAACAATGAGCAGTTCTTC; CDR3 protein: CSASRNNEQFF
D gene: .; clone size: .; V gene: TRBV11-3; J gene: TRBJ2-5; CDR3 DNA: TGTGCCAGCAGCTTAGACAGGAACCAAGAGACCCAGTACTTC; CDR3 protein: CASSLDRNQETQYF
D gene: .; clone size: .; V gene: TRBV7-2; J gene: TRBJ2-7; CDR3 DNA: TGTGCCAGCAGCCCCCGATCCACCTACGAGCAGTACTTC; CDR3 protein: CASSPRSTYEQYF
D gene: .; clone size: .; V gene: TRBV5-4; J gene: TRBJ2-7; CDR3 DNA: TGTGCCAGCAGCTTCGGGAGTACCCAAGCCGAGCAGTACTTC; CDR3 protein: CASSFGSTQAEQYF
D gene: TRBD2; clone size: .; V gene: TRBV2; J gene: TRBJ2-1; CDR3 DNA: TGTGCCACGGGGGGGACTAGCGGGAGGATGAATGAGCAGTTCTTC; CDR3 protein: CATGGTSGRMNEQFF
D gene: .; clone size: .; V gene: TRBV6-1; J gene: TRBJ2-5; CDR3 DNA: TGTGCCAGCAGTTCCGGGACAACGACTGAGACCCAGTACTTC; CDR3 protein: CASSSGTTTETQYF
D gene: .; clone size: .; V gene: TRBV2; J gene: TRBJ2-7; CDR3 DNA: TGTGCCAGCAGGTACTCCTACGAGCAGTACTTC; CDR3 protein: CASRYSYEQYF
D gene: TRBD2; clone size: .; V gene: TRBV7-9; J gene: TRBJ2-7; CDR3 DNA: TGTGCCAGCAGCACGGGACTAGCGACGACCTACGAGCAGTACTTC; CDR3 protein: CASSTGLATTYEQYF